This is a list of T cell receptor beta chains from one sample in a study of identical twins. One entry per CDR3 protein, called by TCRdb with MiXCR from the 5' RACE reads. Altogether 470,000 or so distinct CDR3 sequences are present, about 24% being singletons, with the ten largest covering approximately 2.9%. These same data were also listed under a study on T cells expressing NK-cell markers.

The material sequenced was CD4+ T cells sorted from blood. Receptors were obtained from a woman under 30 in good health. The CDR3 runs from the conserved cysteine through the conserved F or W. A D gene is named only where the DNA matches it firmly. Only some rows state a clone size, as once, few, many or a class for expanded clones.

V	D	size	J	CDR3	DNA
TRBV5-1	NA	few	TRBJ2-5	CASSLGQLQETQYF	TGCGCCAGCAGCTTGGGACAACTACAAGAGACCCAGTACTTC
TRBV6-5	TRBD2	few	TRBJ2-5	CASSYFGSGSQETQYF	TGTGCCAGCAGTTACTTTGGTAGCGGGAGCCAGGAGACCCAGTACTTC
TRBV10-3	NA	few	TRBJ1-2	CAIMPYGNYGYTF	TGTGCCATCATGCCGTACGGAAACTATGGCTACACCTTC
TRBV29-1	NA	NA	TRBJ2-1	CSVARDSLGNEQFF	TGCAGCGTTGCCCGGGACTCCCTGGGCAATGAGCAGTTCTTC
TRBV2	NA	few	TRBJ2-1	CASMTRRAGRLNEQFF	TGTGCCAGCATGACACGAAGGGCGGGGCGGCTCAATGAGCAGTTCTTC
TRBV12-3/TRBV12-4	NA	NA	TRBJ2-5	CASSQTHETQYF	TGTGCCAGCAGCCAAACCCACGAGACCCAGTACTTC
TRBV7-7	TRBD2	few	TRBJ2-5	CASSLGLAGKETQYF	TGTGCCAGCAGCTTAGGACTAGCGGGAAAAGAGACCCAGTACTTC
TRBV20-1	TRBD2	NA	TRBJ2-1	CSARVVTSGRGNEQFF	TGCAGTGCTAGAGTGGTGACTAGCGGGAGGGGCAATGAGCAGTTCTTC
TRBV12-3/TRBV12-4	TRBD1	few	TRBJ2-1	CASTARSGQGYNEQFF	TGTGCCAGCACCGCAAGGTCGGGACAGGGGTACAATGAGCAGTTCTTC
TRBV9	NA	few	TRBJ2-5	CASSVRIDGETQYF	TGTGCCAGCAGCGTACGAATAGATGGAGAGACCCAGTACTTC
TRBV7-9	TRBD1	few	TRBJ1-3	CASSLGGTGIRNTIYF	TGTGCCAGCAGCTTAGGTGGGACAGGGATAAGAAACACCATATATTTT
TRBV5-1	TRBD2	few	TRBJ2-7	CASSRGLAASSSYEQYF	TGCGCCAGCAGCCGCGGACTAGCGGCCTCGAGCTCCTACGAGCAGTACTTC
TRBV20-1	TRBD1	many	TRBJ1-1	CSAQGQPNTEAFF	TGCAGTGCCCAGGGACAGCCGAACACTGAAGCTTTCTTT
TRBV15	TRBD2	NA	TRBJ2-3	CATSRGGHSSGDAYF	TGTGCCACCAGCAGAGGGGGTCATTCTAGCGGGGACGCGTATTTT
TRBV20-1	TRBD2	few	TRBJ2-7	CSAHPQRGVRYEQYF	TGCAGTGCGCACCCCCAGCGGGGGGTTCGCTACGAGCAGTACTTC
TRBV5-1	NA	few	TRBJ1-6	CASSLGPIGNSPLHF	TGCGCCAGCAGCTTGGGCCCAATAGGGAATTCACCCCTCCACTTT
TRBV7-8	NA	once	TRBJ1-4	CASGPYGGVEEKLFF	TGTGCCAGCGGACCTTATGGGGGGGTGGAAGAAAAACTGTTTTTT
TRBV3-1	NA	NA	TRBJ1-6	CASSQAGPSYSPLHF	TGTGCCAGCAGCCAAGCGGGACCCTCGTATTCACCCCTCCACTTT
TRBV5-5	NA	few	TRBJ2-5	CASSEGTVAGTQYF	TGTGCCAGCAGCGAAGGGACCGTCGCGGGGACCCAGTACTTC
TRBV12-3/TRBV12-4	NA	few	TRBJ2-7	CASNKPGQSYEQYF	TGTGCCAGCAATAAGCCAGGACAGTCCTACGAGCAGTACTTC
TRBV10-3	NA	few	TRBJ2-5	CAISEGWETQYF	TGTGCCATCAGTGAGGGTTGGGAGACCCAGTACTTC
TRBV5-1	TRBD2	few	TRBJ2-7	CASRRERYEQYF	TGCGCCAGCAGGCGGGAGCGCTACGAGCAGTACTTC
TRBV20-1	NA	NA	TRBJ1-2	CSARDNRADYGYTF	TGCAGTGCTAGAGATAACAGGGCGGATTATGGCTACACCTTC
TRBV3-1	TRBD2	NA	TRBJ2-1	CASSSSGGASNEQFF	TGTGCCAGCAGCTCTAGCGGGGGGGCGTCCAATGAGCAGTTCTTC
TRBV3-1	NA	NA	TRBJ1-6	CASQTGGFNSPLHF	TGTGCCAGCCAGACGGGGGGCTTCAATTCACCCCTCCACTTT
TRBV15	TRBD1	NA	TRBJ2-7	CATSWDRFYEQYF	TGTGCCACCAGCTGGGACAGATTCTACGAGCAGTACTTC
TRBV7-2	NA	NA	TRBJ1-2	CASTPRGDYGYTF	TGTGCCAGCACCCCCCGCGGGGACTATGGCTACACCTTC
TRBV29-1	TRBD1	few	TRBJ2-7	CSVNRGRGYEQYF	TGCAGCGTTAACAGGGGGCGCGGGTACGAGCAGTACTTC
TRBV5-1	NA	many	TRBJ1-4	CASSPFAGGNEKLFF	TGCGCCAGCAGCCCTTTTGCGGGCGGAAATGAAAAACTGTTTTTT
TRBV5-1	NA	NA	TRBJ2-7	CASSWSVGYEQYF	TGCGCCAGCAGCTGGAGTGTGGGTTACGAGCAGTACTTC
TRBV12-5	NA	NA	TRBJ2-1	CASGAFSGARYNEQFF	TGTGCTAGTGGGGCATTTAGCGGCGCAAGGTACAATGAGCAGTTCTTC